A single sample gave rise to the 32 T cell receptor beta chains below, sequenced in a study of cytomegalovirus exposure and HLA in healthy donors. With 60 Vbeta and 13 Jbeta primers, the PCR was carried out. Here immunoSEQ multiplex PCR was the method, and the copy in TCRdb shows in-frame clones only, minus some. The sample consists of roughly 150,000 clones, about 80% of them appearing once. The sequencing input was PBMCs. The receptors derive from a young man in good health and CMV-seronegative.

This chain joins TRBV25-1 and TRBJ2-3; 8 bases fit TRBD1. CDR1 is MGHDK, CDR2 SYGVNS, per germline. V was clipped by 6 bases and J by 1 base; unmatched bases: 3. This CDR3 region has 14 residues. Here the CDR3 DNA reads TGTGCCAGCAGCCGGGGACAGGGCACAGATACGCAGTATTTT. This translates into CASSRGQGTDTQYF.

Here the CDR3 reads CASSQNYEQYF. The DNA of the CDR3 is TGTGCCAGCAGTCAGAACTACGAGCAGTACTTC. The chain joins TRBV27 to TRBJ2-5, with no clear D. The J call is uncertain, as TRBJ2-7 better fits the DNA end. Per germline, CDR1 MNHEY and CDR2 SMNVEV (reference sequence). CDR3 length: 11 amino acids.

The V gene is TRBV28, the J gene TRBJ1-1; weak D call: TRBD1 (5 bases). Germline CDR1 reads MDHEN; CDR2 reads SYDVKM. V shed 11 bases and J shed 1 base, with 8 bases lying between them. CDR3 length: 11 amino acids. CDR3 loop: CAVTGNTEAFF. As DNA, the CDR3 is TGTGCCGTAACAGGGAACACTGAAGCTTTCTTT.

This chain uses TRBV11-3 with TRBJ2-3; D is uncertain. The CDR3 spans 14 residues. The V end lost 4 bases, the J end lost 6 bases, and 14 bases lay between the germline ends. Germline CDR1 reads SGHNT; CDR2 reads YENEEA. CDR3 DNA sequence: TGTGCCAGCAGCTCGTCCCCCAGTTGGGATACGCAGTATTTT. Encoded protein: CASSSSPSWDTQYF.

This chain joins TRBV27 and TRBJ2-1; no definite D call. In germline, CDR1 is MNHEY, CDR2 SMNVEV (reference sequence). The CDR3 extends over 15 amino acids. V gave up 6 bases and J gave up 0 bases, with 12 bases separating them. This chain's CDR3 is CASSLSWHSYNEQFF. Written as DNA, the CDR3 is TGTGCCAGCAGCCTTTCCTGGCACTCCTACAATGAGCAGTTCTTC.

This clone was picked up a small number of times. The chain carries TRBV6-5 and TRBJ1-1; D gene unclear. The CDR3 extends over 14 amino acids. Trimming removed 2 bases at V and 3 bases at J, with 10 bases between. Germline loops: CDR1 MNHEY, CDR2 SVGAGI. The CDR3 region is CASSYQVDYTEAFF. CDR3 nucleotides: TGTGCCAGCAGTTACCAAGTAGATTACACTGAAGCTTTCTTT.

V and J are TRBV29-1 and TRBJ2-7; possible D gene TRBD1, 6 bases. The germline V gene encodes CDR1 SQVTM and CDR2 ANQGSEA. The CDR3 spans 14 residues. Trimming stripped 0 bases from V and 2 bases from J, with 11 bases between. CDR3 sequence reads: CSVEDTQGPYEQYF. The CDR3 DNA reads as TGCAGCGTTGAAGATACCCAGGGGCCCTACGAGCAGTACTTC.

The genes are TRBV5-4 and TRBJ2-1; 12 positions agree with TRBD2. The V segment lost 3 bases and the J segment 8 bases; nucleotides outside the gene matches: 12. The CDR3 sequence is 17 residues long. Germline V lookup: CDR1 SGHNT, CDR2 YYREEE (reference sequence). As DNA, the CDR3 is TGTGCCAGCAGCTCCCGGACTAGCGGGACGCTCGGCGATGAGCAGTTCTTC. It yields the protein CASSSRTSGTLGDEQFF.

This rearrangement joins TRBV7-7 to TRBJ2-5, with D unclear. The CDR3 runs to 11 residues. With 3 bases removed from V and 4 bases from J, the gap between germline ends came to 3 bases. Per germline, CDR1 SSHAT and CDR2 FNYEAQ (reference sequence). The CDR3 sequence: CASSFGETQYF. CDR3 nucleotide sequence: TGTGCCAGCAGCTTCGGAGAGACCCAGTACTTC.

This rearrangement joins TRBV6-1 to TRBJ2-3; 9 bases align to TRBD1. The germline CDR1 and CDR2 sequences are MNHNS and SASEGT. V shed 0 bases and J 4 bases; nucleotides not matched to a gene: 5. The CDR3 consists of 16 residues. The CDR3 loop reads CASSEAGTGFADTQYF. In nucleotides, the CDR3 is TGTGCCAGCAGTGAAGCGGGGACAGGGTTCGCAGATACGCAGTATTTT.

The chain combines TRBV6-1 with TRBJ1-2, with D possibly TRBD1 on 5 matching bases. The CDR3 contains 14 residues. Germline loops: CDR1 MNHNS, CDR2 SASEGT. V was shortened by 3 bases and J by 4 bases, with 12 bases between the two germline ends. DNA for the CDR3: TGTGCCAGCAGTGAGGAGGGGCCGGGCTATGGCTACACCTTC. Protein product: CASSEEGPGYGYTF.

This clone was found once. The germline gene is not matched at one end of the junction; a read error may be the cause. This chain connects TRBV10-3 to TRBJ1-1; 8 bases are shared with TRBD1. The CDR3 is made up of 15 amino acids. Germline-derived CDR1 and CDR2 are ENHRY and SYGVKD. CDR3 region: CAVSDQGARGTEAFF. The CDR3 nucleotides are TGTGCCGTCAGTGACCAGGGGGCGAGGGGCACTGAAGCTTTCTTT.

There are a few counts of this clone. The V and J genes are TRBV7-9 and TRBJ1-2; D uncertain. The germline CDR1 and CDR2 sequences are SEHNR and FQNEAQ (reference sequence). The CDR3 extends over 13 amino acids. V dropped 1 base and J dropped 8 bases, with 11 bases sitting between them. The CDR3 sequence: CASSLGAAGGYTF. In nucleotides, the CDR3 is TGTGCCAGCAGCTTAGGAGCGGCGGGGGGCTACACCTTC.

The chain employs TRBV12-2 and TRBJ2-7; TRBD2 was called by the table and not checked on the DNA. TRBV12-2 is given as a pseudogene. This CDR3 comprises 18 residues. CDR3 nucleotides: TGTGCAAGTCGCCGTAGACAGTCATCCAGCGGGAAGGCCTACGAGCAGTACTTC. It translates to CASRRRQSSSGKAYEQYF.

The genes are TRBV4-2 and TRBJ2-6; 12 bases match TRBD2. CDR3 length equals 19 residues. The trim removed 3 bases at V and 2 bases at J, leaving 8 bases unmatched. The germline V gene encodes CDR1 LGHNA and CDR2 YNFKEQ. The CDR3 is CASSHLAGGPTAGANVLTF. DNA of the CDR3: TGTGCCAGCAGCCACCTAGCGGGAGGGCCTACAGCTGGGGCCAACGTCCTGACTTTC.

This chain's CDR3 is CASSLGGRGYNEQFF. As DNA, the CDR3 is TGTGCCAGCAGCTTAGGAGGGAGAGGATACAATGAGCAGTTCTTC. The chain employs TRBV7-7 and TRBJ2-1; D perhaps matches TRBD2 (5 bases). Germline CDR1 reads SSHAT; CDR2 reads FNYEAQ (reference sequence). The CDR3 loop spans 15 amino acids. V dropped 1 base and J dropped 4 bases, with 11 bases sitting between them.

This chain uses TRBV6-5 with TRBJ1-5; D perhaps matches TRBD1 (5 bases). The CDR3 spans 15 residues. CDR1 and CDR2 (germline): MNHEY, SVGAGI. With 0 bases removed from V and 5 bases from J, the gap between germline ends came to 11 bases. The CDR3 is CASSYSRRGDQPQHF. The CDR3 DNA sequence: TGTGCCAGCAGTTACTCAAGGAGGGGAGATCAGCCCCAGCATTTT.

This clone was detected only once. The rearrangement links TRBV6-1 to TRBJ2-2, with 7 bases aligning to TRBD1. V lost 8 bases, J lost 5 bases, and 8 bases stayed unmatched. CDR3 length equals 14 residues. Per germline, CDR1 MNHNS and CDR2 SASEGT. The CDR3 DNA follows: TGTGCCAGCGACTCGGGACAGACAACCGGGGAGCTGTTTTTT. Encoded protein: CASDSGQTTGELFF.

The CDR3 region is CASSTQGLAGGNEQFF. CDR3 DNA sequence: TGTGCCAGCAGTACCCAGGGACTAGCGGGAGGTAATGAGCAGTTCTTC. V and J are TRBV2 and TRBJ2-1, with 15 bases that match TRBD2. J gave up 7 bases and V 5 bases, and 6 bases lay outside the gene matches. This CDR3 is built from 16 residues. Germline loops: CDR1 SNHLY, CDR2 FYNNEI. Together with reference TRBV2 and TRBJ2-1, the CDR3 gives the full variable domain: EPEVTQTPSHQVTQMGQEVILRCVPISNHLYFYWYRQILGQKVEFLVSFYNNEISEKSEIFDDQFSVERPDGSNFTLKIRSTKLEDSAMYFCASSTQGLAGGNEQFFGPGTRLTVL.

This clone showed up just once. The gene calls are TRBV9 and TRBJ2-7, with 7 positions matching TRBD2. CDR1 is SGDLS, CDR2 YYNGEE, per germline. The J segment lost 5 bases and the V segment lost 0 bases, leaving 11 bases of the junction unmatched. This CDR3 is 16 amino acids long. CDR3 residues: CASSVAVGGRWDEQYF. DNA of the CDR3: TGTGCCAGCAGCGTAGCTGTGGGGGGGAGATGGGACGAGCAGTACTTC.

This clone was seen a few times. The chain couples TRBV7-8 to TRBJ1-2; TRBD1 agrees at 8 bases. CDR1 and CDR2 from the germline V gene are SGHVS and FQNEAQ. This CDR3 comprises 13 residues. V lost 5 bases, J lost 8 bases, and 7 bases stayed unmatched. The CDR3, as DNA: TGTGCCAGCAGCCATCAGGGGGCGGAGGGCTACACCTTC. Amino acid sequence: CASSHQGAEGYTF.

The chain uses TRBV19 and TRBJ2-7, with unresolved D. Germline CDR1 and CDR2: LNHDA and SQIVND (reference sequence). Trimming removed 5 bases from V and 3 bases from J, with 11 bases in between. This CDR3 comprises 13 residues. This chain's CDR3 is CASSLAWSYEQYF. CDR3 nucleotides: TGTGCCAGTAGTCTCGCGTGGAGCTACGAGCAGTACTTC. The complete variable domain, with remaining parts taken from reference TRBV19 and TRBJ2-7, reads DGGITQSPKYLFRKEGQNVTLSCEQNLNHDAMYWYRQDPGQGLRLIYYSQIVNDFQKGDIAEGYSVSREKKESFPLTVTSAQKNPTAFYLCASSLAWSYEQYFGPGTRLTVT.

The gene calls are TRBV2 and TRBJ1-2; 7 positions agree with TRBD1. The CDR3 runs to 13 residues. From germline, CDR1 is SNHLY and CDR2 FYNNEI. Trimming at V came to 5 bases and at J to 6 bases, leaving 6 bases not matched to a gene. CDR3 in DNA: TGTGCCAGCAGTATTCGACAGGGAGATGGCTACACCTTC. Translating gives CASSIRQGDGYTF.

A single count supports this clone. Other DNA sequences of this sample code for an identical CDR3. This chain uses TRBV28 with TRBJ1-2, with D tentatively TRBD1 (6 bases). The length of the CDR3 is 11 residues. V lost 6 bases to trimming and J lost 7 bases, with 9 bases between them. Germline CDR1 and CDR2: MDHEN and SYDVKM. The CDR3 loop is CASSLRGGYTF. DNA for the CDR3: TGTGCCAGCAGCCTCAGGGGTGGCTACACCTTC.

The CDR3 DNA reads TGCGCCAGCAGCTTGGAACAGGACAGCCTGAACACCGGGGAGCTGTTTTTT. Amino acid sequence: CASSLEQDSLNTGELFF. The chain links TRBV5-1 to TRBJ2-2; a possible D gene is TRBD1 (6 bases). Between the trimmed V and J ends, which lost 0 bases and 1 base, there was a span of 13 bases. This CDR3 is built from 17 residues. Germline V gene sequence: CDR1 SGHRS, CDR2 YFSETQ.

The rearrangement uses TRBV9 and TRBJ2-3; the D gene is possibly TRBD2 (6 bases). Germline CDR1 reads SGDLS; CDR2 reads YYNGEE. There are 16 residues in the CDR3. V lost 4 bases to trimming and J lost 10 bases, with 25 bases between them. CDR3 coding DNA: TGTGCCAGCAGCCCACCGGGACTGCCCACCAGGGTGGCGCAGTATTTT. It codes for CASSPPGLPTRVAQYF.

The rearrangement links TRBV4-1 to TRBJ2-3; D ambiguous. V was shortened by 0 bases and J by 0 bases, with 7 bases between the two germline ends. This CDR3 is 15 amino acids long. Germline CDR1 is MGHRA and CDR2 is YSYEKL. As DNA, the CDR3 is TGCGCCAGCAGCCAAGAGTCTCGTAGCACAGATACGCAGTATTTT. Translated, it gives CASSQESRSTDTQYF.

V gene TRBV30 combines with J gene TRBJ1-3; D gene ambiguous. In germline, CDR1 is GTSNPN, CDR2 SVGIG (reference sequence). V lost 8 bases and J lost 1, with 12 bases in between. The CDR3 runs 13 residues. CDR3 amino acids: CAGEALSGNTIYF. CDR3 sequence (DNA): TGTGCCGGAGAAGCTTTGTCTGGAAACACCATATATTTT.

This clone was detected a few times. The chain joins TRBV28 to TRBJ2-2; tentatively, D is TRBD2 (6 bases). Germline values: CDR1 MDHEN, CDR2 SYDVKM. The V and J ends lost 6 bases and 1 base respectively, with 12 bases between them. The CDR3 covers 15 residues. CDR3 loop: CASRGLRMNTGELFF. CDR3 in DNA: TGTGCCAGCAGGGGACTGCGAATGAACACCGGGGAGCTGTTTTTT.

The rearrangement uses TRBV5-1 and TRBJ2-2; a possible D gene is TRBD2 (6 bases). The CDR3 loop spans 11 amino acids. Trimming cost V 5 bases and J 7 bases, with 6 bases left between them. CDR1 is SGHRS and CDR2 is YFSETQ in the germline V gene. This CDR3 reads CASREGGELFF. Written as DNA, the CDR3 is TGCGCCAGCAGGGAGGGCGGGGAGCTGTTTTTT. The variable domain in full, completed from reference TRBV5-1 and TRBJ2-2, reads KAGVTQTPRYLIKTRGQQVTLSCSPISGHRSVSWYQQTPGQGLQFLFEYFSETQRNKGNFPGRFSGRQFSNSRSEMNVSTLELGDSALYLCASREGGELFFGEGSRLTVL.

The chain employs TRBV23-1 and TRBJ2-4, with D tentatively TRBD1 (5 bases). TRBV23-1 carries the ORF label, with uncertain function. This CDR3 contains 18 residues. The ends were cut back, 2 bases at V and 3 bases at J, with 20 bases in the middle. The CDR3 loop is CASSQSFRRFRGKNIQYF. The CDR3 DNA sequence: TGCGCCAGCAGTCAAAGTTTTAGACGATTTAGGGGCAAAAACATTCAGTACTTC.

This clone was observed a single time. V and J are TRBV7-8 and TRBJ2-7, with a possible D match to TRBD1 (5 bases). The V and J ends lost 2 bases and 5 bases respectively, with 10 bases between them. Germline V lookup: CDR1 SGHVS, CDR2 FQNEAQ. The CDR3 runs 13 residues. CDR3 in amino acids: CASSLPPGHEQYF. The CDR3 DNA reads TGTGCCAGCAGCTTACCCCCAGGGCACGAGCAGTACTTC. Combining the CDR3 with reference TRBV7-8 and TRBJ2-7 gives the whole variable domain GAGVSQSPRYKVAKRGQDVALRCDPISGHVSLFWYQQALGQGPEFLTYFQNEAQLDKSGLPSDRFFAERPEGSVSTLKIQRTQQEDSAVYLCASSLPPGHEQYFGPGTRLTVT.